The 22 T cell receptor beta chains listed next were all sequenced from one sample in a study of T cell clones after liver transplantation. Sequencing used immunoSEQ multiplex PCR; TCRdb keeps in-frame clones, though not all of them. Here the sample spans 50,000 to 60,000 clones, 60% to 80% being singletons. Source: CD4+ T cells from blood, taken at the 22-month timepoint. Source of these receptors: a human patient who received a liver transplant. The T cells may partly be graft donor cells.

This clone occurred a few times. The chain has TRBV4-2 and TRBJ2-3; TRBD2 matches at 8 bases. The CDR3 totals 22 residues. The J segment lost 2 bases and the V segment lost 0 bases, leaving 22 bases of the junction unmatched. The germline V gene has CDR1 LGHNA and CDR2 YNFKEQ. DNA for the CDR3: TGTGCCAGCAGCCAAGATATGACTTTGGGTCCAAGCGGGGGCTTGATCACAGATACGCAGTATTTT. It encodes CASSQDMTLGPSGGLITDTQYF.

This chain connects TRBV6-1 to TRBJ2-7; D gene uncertain. V was shortened by 1 base and J by 5 bases, with 18 bases between the two germline ends. Germline CDR1 reads MNHNS; CDR2 reads SASEGT. The CDR3 spans 16 residues. The CDR3 region has the DNA TGTGCCAGCAGTGAAGAGTCCGTCTCCGGCCCCCACGAGCAGTACTTC. This codes for CASSEESVSGPHEQYF.

The chain is built from TRBV4-2 and TRBJ1-6, with D maybe TRBD1 (5 bases). With 4 bases removed from V and 7 bases from J, the gap between germline ends came to 14 bases. This CDR3 has 15 amino acids. From germline, CDR1 is LGHNA and CDR2 YNFKEQ. The CDR3 DNA reads TGTGCCAGCAGCCCCTCCCCGGGACCGAATTCACCCCTCCACTTT. Its translation is CASSPSPGPNSPLHF.

V is TRBV28 and J is TRBJ2-5, with D hard to call. V lost 6 bases, J lost 4 bases, and 15 bases lay in between. The CDR3 is 14 amino acids. Germline values: CDR1 MDHEN, CDR2 SYDVKM. CDR3 nucleotide sequence: TGTGCCAGCAGCCCAGAGCCGAGGAGAGAGACCCAGTACTTC. This translates into CASSPEPRRETQYF.

V gene TRBV6-6 combines with J gene TRBJ1-4, with a possible D match to TRBD1 (5 bases). V was shortened by 4 bases and J by 6 bases, with 15 bases between the two germline ends. Germline V gene lookup returns CDR1 MNHNY and CDR2 SVGAGI (reference sequence). This CDR3 contains 15 residues. This chain's CDR3 is CASSSGAGHDEKLFF. CDR3 nucleotide sequence: TGTGCCAGCAGTTCAGGTGCAGGGCACGATGAAAAACTGTTTTTT.

CDR3 sequence: CASSREGGRGYTF. CDR3 in DNA: TGTGCCAGCAGTAGAGAGGGGGGAAGGGGCTACACCTTC. The chain uses TRBV2 and TRBJ1-2; D may be TRBD1 (6 bases). This CDR3 is built from 13 residues. CDR1 is SNHLY and CDR2 is FYNNEI in the germline V gene. The V end was cut by 5 bases, the J end by 8 bases, with 15 bases between.

A remark on this clone: This specimen includes other DNA sequences encoding the same CDR3. The gene calls are TRBV6-5 and TRBJ2-7; 13 bases line up with TRBD2. The germline gives CDR1 MNHEY, CDR2 SVGAGI. V trimming: 6 bases; J trimming: 8 bases; junction bases outside the gene matches: 4. The CDR3 extends over 13 amino acids. The CDR3 reads CASRGLAGPKQYF. For the CDR3, the DNA is TGTGCCAGCAGGGGACTAGCGGGGCCAAAGCAGTACTTC.

This clone was observed a few times. The chain couples TRBV6-5 to TRBJ1-1; the D is unclear. Germline CDR1 is MNHEY and CDR2 is SVGAGI. V lost 7 bases and J lost 4, with 7 bases in between. The CDR3 is 11 residues long. The CDR3 reads CASTGPTEAFF. The CDR3 nucleotides are TGTGCCAGCACTGGACCCACTGAAGCTTTCTTT.

This clone was observed a few times. This chain connects TRBV4-1 to TRBJ2-7; TRBD1 matches 10 bases. The junction had 4 bases not matched to a gene; V was cut back by 4 bases and J by 1 base. The length of the CDR3 is 15 residues. Germline V gene data show CDR1 as MGHRA and CDR2 as YSYEKL. The CDR3: CASSPGQGPSYEQYF. CDR3 nucleotides: TGCGCCAGCAGCCCGGGACAGGGGCCTTCCTACGAGCAGTACTTC.

J is TRBJ1-2 and V is TRBV2, with D unresolved. This CDR3 has 12 amino acids. V was shortened by 4 bases and J by 0 bases, with 3 bases between the two germline ends. Germline V CDR1 and CDR2: SNHLY, FYNNEI. CDR3 bases: TGTGCCAGCAGTGCCTCTAACTATGGCTACACCTTC. Protein product: CASSASNYGYTF.

This clone was counted between two and nine times. This chain connects TRBV29-1 to TRBJ2-3; TRBD1 matches 8 bases. The V gene's germline CDR1 is SQVTM and CDR2 ANQGSEA. CDR3 length: 14 residues. The ends lost 3 bases at V and 0 bases at J; junction bases unmatched: 2. DNA for the CDR3: TGCAGCGTTGATAGGGACAGGAGCACAGATACGCAGTATTTT. Translation: CSVDRDRSTDTQYF.

This clone was counted ten times or more. The chain uses TRBV5-1 and TRBJ1-5; 7 bases agree with TRBD1. J lost 4 bases, V lost 4 bases, and 5 bases had no gene match. The CDR3 extends over 14 amino acids. Germline V CDR1 and CDR2: SGHRS, YFSETQ. CDR3 in amino acids: CASSTGTDNQPQHF. The CDR3 DNA sequence: TGCGCCAGCAGCACCGGGACAGATAATCAGCCCCAGCATTTT.

The V gene is TRBV18, the J gene TRBJ1-1, with D unresolved. Trimming left V 4 bases short and J 4 bases short, with 19 bases between. Germline CDR1 reads KGHSH; CDR2 reads LQKENI. This CDR3 contains 16 residues. CDR3 coding DNA: TGTGCCAGCTCACGAAATAGAGATTCCGGGGTCACTGAAGCTTTCTTT. It encodes CASSRNRDSGVTEAFF.

The rearrangement links TRBV10-3 to TRBJ2-7, with 12 bases fitting TRBD2. The CDR3 runs 12 residues. Trimming at V came to 10 bases and at J to 7 bases, leaving 5 bases not matched to a gene. CDR1 and CDR2 (germline): ENHRY, SYGVKD. The CDR3 loop reads CATGLAGREQYF. The CDR3 DNA is TGTGCCACCGGACTAGCGGGGCGGGAGCAGTACTTC.

This chain connects TRBV30 to TRBJ2-2; tentatively, D is TRBD1 (5 bases). V lost 0 bases, J lost 1 base, and 15 bases lay in between. This CDR3 region has 17 residues. Germline V gives CDR1 GTSNPN, CDR2 SVGIG (reference sequence). The DNA for the CDR3 is TGTGCCTGGAGTGTAGGACGGACAACATTGAACACCGGGGAGCTGTTTTTT. Translating it yields CAWSVGRTTLNTGELFF.

This clone turned up a few times. V and J are TRBV27 and TRBJ1-6, with a possible D match to TRBD1 (5 bases). The germline gives CDR1 MNHEY, CDR2 SMNVEV (reference sequence). The CDR3 sequence is 14 residues long. V was clipped by 5 bases and J by 9 bases, with 14 bases between them. For the CDR3, the DNA is TGTGCCAGCAGTGTCCCTACGAGGGGTTCACCCCTCCACTTT. Protein sequence: CASSVPTRGSPLHF.

J is TRBJ2-6 and V is TRBV4-1, with 7 bases aligning to TRBD1. V lost 4 bases to trimming and J lost 1 base; unmatched junction nucleotides: 7. Germline CDR1 is MGHRA and CDR2 is YSYEKL. The CDR3 is 17 residues long. The CDR3 reads CASSRPGQSSGANVLTF. The CDR3 DNA is TGCGCCAGCAGCCGTCCGGGACAGTCTTCTGGGGCCAACGTCCTGACTTTC.

The gene calls are TRBV28 and TRBJ1-2; a weak D match, TRBD1 (6 bases). The germline V gene has CDR1 MDHEN and CDR2 SYDVKM. The CDR3 is 13 amino acids. V lost 10 bases to trimming and J lost 4 bases, with 16 bases between them. CDR3 loop: CATYPQGSYGYTF. For the CDR3, the DNA is TGTGCCACCTACCCACAGGGAAGCTATGGCTACACCTTC.

The chain carries TRBV7-2 and TRBJ1-6, with 8 bases aligning to TRBD1. Per the germline V gene, CDR1 is SGHTA and CDR2 is FQGNSA. V gave up 1 base and J gave up 8 bases; unmatched junction bases: 7. CDR3 length equals 16 residues. CDR3 sequence reads: CASSLDGTGGHSPLHF. DNA of the CDR3: TGTGCCAGCAGCTTAGATGGAACAGGGGGTCATTCACCCCTCCACTTT. Together with reference TRBV7-2 and TRBJ1-6, the CDR3 gives the full variable domain: GAGVSQSPSNKVTEKGKDVELRCDPISGHTALYWYRQSLGQGLEFLIYFQGNSAPDKSGLPSDRFSAERTGGSVSTLTIQRTQQEDSAVYLCASSLDGTGGHSPLHFGNGTRLTVT.

This sequence joins TRBV2 and TRBJ1-2; TRBD1 agrees at 9 bases. CDR3 length: 12 amino acids. The junction had 0 bases not matched to a gene; V was cut back by 4 bases and J by 6 bases. Germline V gives CDR1 SNHLY, CDR2 FYNNEI. As DNA, the CDR3 is TGTGCCAGCAGTGGACAGGGGGATGGCTACACCTTC. It specifies CASSGQGDGYTF.

The chain carries TRBV5-1 and TRBJ1-1; unclear D gene. Between the trimmed V and J ends, which lost 0 bases and 4 bases, there was a span of 13 bases. The germline V gene encodes CDR1 SGHRS and CDR2 YFSETQ. The CDR3 has 15 amino acids. CDR3 sequence: CASSLAHSGLTEAFF. The DNA of the CDR3 is TGCGCCAGCAGCTTGGCTCACTCAGGCCTCACTGAAGCTTTCTTT. The full variable domain, its missing parts supplied by reference TRBV5-1 and TRBJ1-1, is KAGVTQTPRYLIKTRGQQVTLSCSPISGHRSVSWYQQTPGQGLQFLFEYFSETQRNKGNFPGRFSGRQFSNSRSEMNVSTLELGDSALYLCASSLAHSGLTEAFFGQGTRLTVV.

V gene TRBV5-1 combines with J gene TRBJ1-4; a weak D match, TRBD1 (5 bases). Trimming shortened V by 5 bases and J by 1 base, and 18 bases separated the two germline ends. This CDR3 spans 17 amino acids. From germline, CDR1 is SGHRS and CDR2 YFSETQ. CDR3 residues: CASRSVRDGETNEKLFF. CDR3 sequence (DNA): TGCGCCAGCAGATCCGTCCGGGACGGAGAAACTAATGAAAAACTGTTTTTT.